This T cell receptor (beta chain) was identified during a study of beta chain features in type 1 diabetes. Study results and limitations: Type 1 diabetes patients showed a moderate but significant shortening of TCRB CDR3s in all four CD4+ subsets. Insertions were fewer and deletions more numerous at VDJ junctions in type 1 diabetes patients.

A few counts support this clone. No antigen is known for it. CDR1 and CDR2 from the germline V gene are SQVTM and ANQGSEA. The CDR3 loop spans 12 amino acids. Sequencing targeted expressed TCRB transcripts, as all isolated RNA had been reverse transcribed. Produced via immunoSEQ multiplex PCR; TCRdb's table is partial and in-frame only. The table has 600,000 or so clones, 9.5% to 15% seen once. The sequenced material came from naive CD4+ T cells from blood. This chain joins TRBV29-1 and TRBJ1-6; TRBD1 is a possible D gene (5 bases). The TCR comes from a man aged 30-40 years with type 1 diabetes. The CDR3 DNA reads as TGCGGGGGAAGCTCCTATAATTCACCCCTCCACTTT. Its protein product is CGGSSYNSPLHF.